The T cell receptor beta chain described here comes from a study of T-cell reconstitution after alpha-beta-depleted transplantation in children. V gave up 0 bases and J gave up 0 bases; unmatched junction bases: 14. Germline V gives CDR1 LGHDT, CDR2 YNNKEL (reference sequence). The length of the CDR3 is 20 residues. This clonotype turned up a few times. The TCRbeta library incorporated unique molecular identifiers. TCRdb reanalysed the PCR reads using MiXCR and keeps one entry per CDR3 protein. The profile shows roughly 350,000 distinct CDR3 sequences, 10% of them singletons. Sequences were derived from PBMCs from the stem cell graft donor, sampled from the stem cell graft. V is TRBV3-1 and J is TRBJ2-3, with 8 bases lining up with TRBD2. The clonotype comes from a human donor who donated a stem cell graft to a child with acute lymphoblastic leukemia. CDR3 sequence: CASSQDRTASGSSSTDTQYF. Here the CDR3 DNA reads TGTGCCAGCAGCCAAGATCGGACGGCTAGCGGGTCCTCTAGCACAGATACGCAGTATTTT.